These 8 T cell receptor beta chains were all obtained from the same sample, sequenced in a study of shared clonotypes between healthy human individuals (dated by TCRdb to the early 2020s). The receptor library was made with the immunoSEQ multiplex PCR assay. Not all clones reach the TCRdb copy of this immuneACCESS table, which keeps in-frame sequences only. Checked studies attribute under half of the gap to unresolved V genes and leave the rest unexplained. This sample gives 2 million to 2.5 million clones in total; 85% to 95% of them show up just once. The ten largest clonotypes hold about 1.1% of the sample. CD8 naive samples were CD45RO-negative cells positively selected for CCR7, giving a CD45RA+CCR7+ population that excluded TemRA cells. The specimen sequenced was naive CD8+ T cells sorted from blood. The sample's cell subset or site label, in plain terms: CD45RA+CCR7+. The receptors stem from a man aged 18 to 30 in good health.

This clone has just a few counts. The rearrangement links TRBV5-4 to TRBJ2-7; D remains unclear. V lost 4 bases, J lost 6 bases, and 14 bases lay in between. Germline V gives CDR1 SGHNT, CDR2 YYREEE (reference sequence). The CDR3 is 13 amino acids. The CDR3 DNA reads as TGTGCCAGCAGCCTATCAGAACAGCCCGAGCAGTACTTC. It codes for CASSLSEQPEQYF.

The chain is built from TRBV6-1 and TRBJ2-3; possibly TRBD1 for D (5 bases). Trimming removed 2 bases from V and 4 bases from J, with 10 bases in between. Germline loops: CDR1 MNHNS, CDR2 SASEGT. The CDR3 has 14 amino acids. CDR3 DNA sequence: TGTGCCAGCAGTGAAAACAGGTTAGCAGATACGCAGTATTTT. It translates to CASSENRLADTQYF.

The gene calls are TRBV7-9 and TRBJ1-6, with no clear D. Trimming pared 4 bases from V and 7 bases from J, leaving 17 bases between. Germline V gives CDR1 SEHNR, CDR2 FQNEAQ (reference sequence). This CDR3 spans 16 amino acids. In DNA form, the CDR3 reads TGTGCCAGCAGCTACCCCCCGGACGGAACAAATTCACCCCTCCACTTT. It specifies CASSYPPDGTNSPLHF.

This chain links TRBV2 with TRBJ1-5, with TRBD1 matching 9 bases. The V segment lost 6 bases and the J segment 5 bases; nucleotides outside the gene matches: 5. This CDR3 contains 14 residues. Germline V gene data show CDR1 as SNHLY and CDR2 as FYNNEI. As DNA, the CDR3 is TGTGCCAGCAGGGGGACAGGGCTTCATCAGCCCCAGCATTTT. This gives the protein CASRGTGLHQPQHF.

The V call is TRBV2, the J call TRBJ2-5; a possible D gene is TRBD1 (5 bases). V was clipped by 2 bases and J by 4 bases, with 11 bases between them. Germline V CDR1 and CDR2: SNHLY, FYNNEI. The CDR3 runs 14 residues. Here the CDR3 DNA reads TGTGCCAGCAGTGAACCAGGGATGGGAGAGACCCAGTACTTC. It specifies CASSEPGMGETQYF.

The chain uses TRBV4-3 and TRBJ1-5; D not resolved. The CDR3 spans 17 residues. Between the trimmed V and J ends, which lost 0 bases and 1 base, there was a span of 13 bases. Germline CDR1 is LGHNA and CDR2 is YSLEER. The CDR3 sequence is CASSQDVGSVSNQPQHF. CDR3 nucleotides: TGCGCCAGCAGCCAAGATGTCGGGTCAGTCAGCAATCAGCCCCAGCATTTT.

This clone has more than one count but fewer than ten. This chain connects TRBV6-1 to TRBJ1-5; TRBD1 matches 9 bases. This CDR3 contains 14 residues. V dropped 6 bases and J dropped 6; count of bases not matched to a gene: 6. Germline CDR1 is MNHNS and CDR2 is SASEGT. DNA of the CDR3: TGTGCCAGCAGCGAGGGACAGGGAATTCAGCCCCAGCATTTT. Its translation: CASSEGQGIQPQHF.

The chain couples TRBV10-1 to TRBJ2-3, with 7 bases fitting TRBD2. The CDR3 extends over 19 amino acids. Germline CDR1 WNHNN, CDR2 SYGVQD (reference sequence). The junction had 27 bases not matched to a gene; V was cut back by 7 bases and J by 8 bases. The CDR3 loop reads CASILGEVRGLILPGTQYF. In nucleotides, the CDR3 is TGCGCCAGCATCCTTGGAGAAGTAAGGGGACTAATCTTACCGGGTACGCAGTATTTT.